The rows below give T cell receptor beta chains drawn from one sample of a study of shared clonotypes between healthy human individuals. Measured with immunoSEQ multiplex PCR; TCRdb has only the in-frame clones, and not every one. The repertoire holds approximately 840,000 clones, with just over 95% as singletons. The sequenced sample consisted of naive CD8+ T cells sorted from blood. These receptors came from a man aged 30-40 years in good health. Both conserved end residues are part of each CDR3. The order of the fields is CDR3 protein, CDR3 DNA, J gene, D gene, V gene, clone size. D genes are given only for firm matches. Not every row has a clone size; where given, it reads once, few, many or a size class.

CDR3: CASTKDRIEGVQYNEKLFF
DNA: TGTGCCAGCACCAAGGACAGAATAGAGGGTGTACAATATAATGAAAAACTGTTTTTT
J: TRBJ1-4
D: -
V: TRBV27
size: -

CDR3: CASSLGVVNTEAFF
DNA: TGTGCCAGCAGTCTCGGGGTGGTGAACACTGAAGCTTTCTTT
J: TRBJ1-1
D: -
V: TRBV27
size: -

CDR3: CASSFDRETYEQYF
DNA: TGTGCCAGCAGCTTCGACAGGGAAACCTACGAGCAGTACTTC
J: TRBJ2-7
D: TRBD1
V: TRBV7-9
size: -

CDR3: CASTGEISGDTEAFF
DNA: TGTGCCAGCACGGGGGAAATATCTGGGGACACTGAAGCTTTCTTT
J: TRBJ1-1
D: -
V: TRBV6-1
size: once

CDR3: CASSFRLAGELFF
DNA: TGTGCCAGCAGCTTCCGGTTAGCCGGGGAGCTGTTTTTT
J: TRBJ2-2
D: -
V: TRBV11-2
size: -

CDR3: CASSTPGQGSPEQYF
DNA: TGTGCCAGCAGTACGCCGGGACAGGGCTCACCCGAGCAGTACTTC
J: TRBJ2-7
D: TRBD1
V: TRBV27
size: -

CDR3: CASSSPFRETQYF
DNA: TGTGCCAGCAGTTCCCCCTTTAGGGAGACCCAGTACTTC
J: TRBJ2-5
D: -
V: TRBV27
size: -

CDR3: CASSLYSGMNTEAFF
DNA: TGTGCCAGCAGTTTATATTCGGGAATGAACACTGAAGCTTTCTTT
J: TRBJ1-1
D: -
V: TRBV27
size: -

CDR3: CASSPPFRLAAYNEQFF
DNA: TGTGCCAGCAGCCCCCCCTTTAGACTAGCGGCCTACAATGAGCAGTTCTTC
J: TRBJ2-1
D: TRBD2
V: TRBV7-2
size: -

CDR3: CASNYLLASGELFF
DNA: TGTGCCAGCAATTATCTACTAGCGTCAGGGGAGCTGTTTTTT
J: TRBJ2-2
D: TRBD2
V: TRBV28
size: -

CDR3: CASSLVDTDEQYF
DNA: TGTGCCAGCAGTTTAGTAGACACAGACGAGCAGTACTTC
J: TRBJ2-7
D: -
V: TRBV27
size: -

CDR3: CASSSVVVGRADTQYF
DNA: TGTGCCAGCAGCTCTGTGGTCGTGGGTAGGGCAGATACGCAGTATTTT
J: TRBJ2-3
D: -
V: TRBV5-6
size: -

CDR3: CASSWVPIGQPSTRRNYEQYF
DNA: TGCGCCAGCAGCTGGGTTCCGATAGGCCAGCCCTCTACGAGAAGAAACTACGAGCAGTACTTC
J: TRBJ2-7
D: -
V: TRBV5-1
size: -

CDR3: CASSLDPNTEAFF
DNA: TGTGCCAGCAGCCTAGACCCGAACACTGAAGCTTTCTTT
J: TRBJ1-1
D: -
V: TRBV9
size: -

CDR3: CASSLIGTGNTGELFF
DNA: TGTGCCAGCAGTTTAATCGGGACAGGTAACACCGGGGAGCTGTTTTTT
J: TRBJ2-2
D: TRBD1
V: TRBV28
size: once

CDR3: CASSLEGAGELFF
DNA: TGTGCCAGCAGCTTAGAGGGGGCCGGGGAGCTGTTTTTT
J: TRBJ2-2
D: -
V: TRBV7-7
size: -